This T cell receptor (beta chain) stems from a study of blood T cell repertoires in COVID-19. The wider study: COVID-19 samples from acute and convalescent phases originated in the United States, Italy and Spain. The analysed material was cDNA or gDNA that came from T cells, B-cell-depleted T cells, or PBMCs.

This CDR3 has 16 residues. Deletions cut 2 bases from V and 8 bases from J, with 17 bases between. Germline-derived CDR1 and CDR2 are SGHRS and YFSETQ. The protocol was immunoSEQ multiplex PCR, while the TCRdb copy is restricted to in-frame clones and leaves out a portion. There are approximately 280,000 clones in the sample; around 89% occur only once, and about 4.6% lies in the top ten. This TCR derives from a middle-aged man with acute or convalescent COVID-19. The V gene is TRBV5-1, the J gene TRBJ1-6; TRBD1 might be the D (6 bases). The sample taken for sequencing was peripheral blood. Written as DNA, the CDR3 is TGCGCCAGCAGCTTACGCTGGGGGCAGGGCGATTCACCCCTCCACTTT. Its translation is CASSLRWGQGDSPLHF.